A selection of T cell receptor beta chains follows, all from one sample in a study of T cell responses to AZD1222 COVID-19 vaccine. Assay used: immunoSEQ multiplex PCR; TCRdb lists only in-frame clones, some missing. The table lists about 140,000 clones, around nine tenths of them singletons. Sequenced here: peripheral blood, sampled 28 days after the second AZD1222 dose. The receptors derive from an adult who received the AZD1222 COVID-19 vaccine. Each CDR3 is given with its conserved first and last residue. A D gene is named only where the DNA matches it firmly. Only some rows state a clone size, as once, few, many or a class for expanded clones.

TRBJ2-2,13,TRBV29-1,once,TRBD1,CSVRDRASGELFF,TGCAGCGTTAGGGACAGGGCTTCCGGGGAGCTGTTTTTT
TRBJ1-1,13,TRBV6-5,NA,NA,CATRRVRGTEAFF,TGTGCCACCCGTAGGGTACGGGGGACTGAAGCTTTCTTT
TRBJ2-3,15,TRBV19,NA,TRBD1,CASSIGTGRTDTQYF,TGTGCCAGTAGTATAGGGACAGGGAGGACAGATACGCAGTATTTT
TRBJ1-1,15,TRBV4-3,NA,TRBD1,CASSQEGDRRREAFF,TGCGCCAGCAGCCAAGAGGGGGACAGGCGCCGTGAAGCTTTCTTT
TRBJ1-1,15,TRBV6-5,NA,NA,CASSRGVPFNTEAFF,TGTGCCAGCAGTCGAGGGGTCCCCTTTAACACTGAAGCTTTCTTT
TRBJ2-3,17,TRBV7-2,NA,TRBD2,CASTQKLQRGVGDTQYF,TGTGCCAGCACCCAAAAGTTGCAGCGGGGGGTTGGAGATACGCAGTATTTT
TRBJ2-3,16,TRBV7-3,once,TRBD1,CASSPEPGQGADTQYF,TGTGCCAGCAGCCCAGAGCCGGGACAGGGGGCAGATACGCAGTATTTT
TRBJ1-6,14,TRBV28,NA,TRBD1,CASKGDREFSPLHF,TGTGCCAGCAAAGGCGACAGGGAGTTTTCACCCCTCCACTTT
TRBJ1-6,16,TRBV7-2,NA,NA,CASSRNRAAFNSPLHF,TGTGCCAGCAGTCGAAACCGGGCAGCCTTCAATTCACCCCTCCACTTT
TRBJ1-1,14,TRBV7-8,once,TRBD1,CASSFVGPGGEAFF,TGTGCCAGCAGCTTTGTGGGGCCAGGGGGTGAAGCTTTCTTT
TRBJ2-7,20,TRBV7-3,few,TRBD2,CASSLSLLVAGEGAPYEQYF,TGTGCCAGCAGCTTATCATTGCTAGTAGCGGGAGAAGGGGCCCCCTACGAGCAGTACTTC
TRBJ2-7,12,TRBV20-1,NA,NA,CSASPSPYEQYF,TGCAGTGCTAGTCCCAGCCCCTACGAGCAGTACTTC
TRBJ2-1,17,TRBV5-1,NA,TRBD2,CASSAWTSGGGYNEQFF,TGCGCCAGCAGCGCTTGGACTAGCGGGGGTGGGTACAATGAGCAGTTCTTC
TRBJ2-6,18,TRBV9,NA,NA,CASSVATEGRSGANVLTF,TGTGCCAGCAGCGTAGCTACTGAAGGGCGCTCTGGGGCCAACGTCCTGACTTTC
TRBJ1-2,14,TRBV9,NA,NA,CASSGAGPLDGYTF,TGTGCCAGCAGCGGAGCGGGACCGCTGGATGGCTACACCTTC
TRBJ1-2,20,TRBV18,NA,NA,CASSPLVPEEGGDPNYGYTF,TGTGCCAGCTCACCTCTCGTACCGGAGGAGGGTGGAGATCCTAACTATGGCTACACCTTC
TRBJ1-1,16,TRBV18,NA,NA,CASSPYRQGLNTEAFF,TGTGCCAGCTCACCGTACCGGCAGGGACTGAACACTGAAGCTTTCTTT
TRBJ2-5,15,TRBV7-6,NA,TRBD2,CASALTSGAVETQYF,TGTGCCAGCGCCCTGACTAGCGGGGCTGTTGAGACCCAGTACTTC
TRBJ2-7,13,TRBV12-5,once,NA,CASGRETGSEQYF,TGTGCTAGTGGCCGAGAGACGGGAAGCGAGCAGTACTTC
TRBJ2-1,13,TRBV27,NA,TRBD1,CASRDRAYNEQFF,TGTGCCAGCAGGGACAGGGCTTACAATGAGCAGTTCTTC
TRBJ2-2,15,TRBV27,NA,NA,CASRGMTWDTGELFF,TGTGCCAGCAGGGGGATGACGTGGGACACCGGGGAGCTGTTTTTT
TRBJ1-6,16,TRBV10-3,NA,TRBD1,CAISESRGQGDSPLHF,TGTGCCATCAGTGAGTCGCGGGGACAGGGGGATTCACCCCTCCACTTT
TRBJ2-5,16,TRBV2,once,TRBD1,CASSEALTTGGKTQYF,TGTGCCAGCAGTGAAGCGCTTACGACAGGGGGAAAGACCCAGTACTTC
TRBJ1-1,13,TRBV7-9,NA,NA,CASRATGLEGAFF,TGTGCCAGCAGGGCAACAGGGCTCGAGGGAGCTTTCTTT
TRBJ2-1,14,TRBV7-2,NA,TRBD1,CASSSGQGYNEQFF,TGTGCCAGCAGCTCGGGACAGGGCTACAATGAGCAGTTCTTC
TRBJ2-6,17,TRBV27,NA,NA,CASSLSIFPSGANVLTF,TGTGCCAGCAGTTTATCTATCTTTCCCTCTGGGGCCAACGTCCTGACTTTC
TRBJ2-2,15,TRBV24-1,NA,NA,CATSDLNNLRGELFF,TGTGCCACCAGTGACTTAAATAACCTACGGGGGGAGCTGTTTTTT
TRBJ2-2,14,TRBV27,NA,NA,CASSPRATTGELFF,TGTGCCAGCAGTCCGCGGGCAACCACCGGGGAGCTGTTTTTT
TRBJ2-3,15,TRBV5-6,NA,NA,CASSFPGRDRDTQYF,TGTGCCAGCAGCTTCCCGGGCAGGGATAGGGATACGCAGTATTTT
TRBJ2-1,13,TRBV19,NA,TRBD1,CASSRDRDTEQFF,TGTGCCAGTAGCCGGGACAGGGATACTGAGCAGTTCTTC
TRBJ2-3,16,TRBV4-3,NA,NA,CASSPTPRTATDTQYF,TGCGCCAGCAGCCCAACCCCCCGGACAGCCACAGATACGCAGTATTTT
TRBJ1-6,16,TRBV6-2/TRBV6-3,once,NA,CASSYPGTASNSPLHF,TGTGCCAGCAGTTACCCTGGGACGGCAAGTAATTCACCCCTCCACTTT
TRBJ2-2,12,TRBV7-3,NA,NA,CASSSGTGELFF,TGTGCCAGCAGCTCTGGTACCGGGGAGCTGTTTTTT
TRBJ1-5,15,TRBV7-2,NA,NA,CASSLGAGQYQPQHF,TGTGCCAGCAGCTTAGGGGCCGGACAGTACCAGCCCCAGCATTTT
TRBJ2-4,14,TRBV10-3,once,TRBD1,CAISESEQGDIQYF,TGTGCCATCAGTGAGTCTGAACAGGGGGACATTCAGTACTTC
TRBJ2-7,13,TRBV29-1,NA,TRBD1,CSVQTGGAYEQYF,TGCAGCGTTCAGACAGGGGGCGCGTACGAGCAGTACTTC
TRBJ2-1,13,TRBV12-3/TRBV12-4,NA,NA,CASTPGRNNEQFF,TGTGCCAGCACCCCAGGGCGGAACAATGAGCAGTTCTTC
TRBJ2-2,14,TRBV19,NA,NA,CASSMYGGDGELFF,TGTGCCAGTAGTATGTACGGGGGAGACGGGGAGCTGTTTTTT
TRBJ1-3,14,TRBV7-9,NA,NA,CASSSTDSTNTIYF,TGTGCCAGCAGCTCTACGGACAGCACGAACACCATATATTTT
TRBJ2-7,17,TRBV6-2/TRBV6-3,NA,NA,CASSYDSLRWRGYEQYF,TGTGCCAGCAGTTACGACAGTCTTCGTTGGCGTGGGTACGAGCAGTACTTC
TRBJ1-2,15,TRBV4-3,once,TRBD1,CASSQRDRGAYGYTF,TGCGCCAGCAGCCAGAGGGACAGGGGCGCGTACGGCTACACCTTC
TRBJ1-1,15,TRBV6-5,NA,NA,CACSGVGMGNTEAFF,TGTGCCTGCTCAGGGGTGGGGATGGGGAACACTGAAGCTTTCTTT
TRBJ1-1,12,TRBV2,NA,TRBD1,CASSLRQGQAFF,TGTGCCAGCAGCTTAAGACAGGGACAAGCTTTCTTT
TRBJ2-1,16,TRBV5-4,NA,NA,CASSLDYSPTYNEQFF,TGTGCCAGCAGCCTCGACTACTCCCCTACCTACAATGAGCAGTTCTTC
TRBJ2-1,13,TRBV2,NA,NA,CASSQGSYNEQFF,TGTGCCAGCAGTCAGGGCTCCTACAATGAGCAGTTCTTC
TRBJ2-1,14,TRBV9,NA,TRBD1,CASTRDGDRGEQFF,TGTGCCAGCACCCGGGACGGGGACAGGGGTGAGCAGTTCTTC
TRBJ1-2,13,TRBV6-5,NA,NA,CASSYSNTRGYTF,TGTGCCAGCAGTTACTCGAATACACGGGGCTACACCTTC
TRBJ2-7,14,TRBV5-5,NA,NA,CASTLGAPSYEQYF,TGTGCCAGCACCTTGGGGGCACCCTCCTACGAGCAGTACTTC